One sample yielded the 16 T cell receptor beta chains listed below, sequenced in a study of neurological immune-mediated disorders. One entry per CDR3 protein results from TCRdb running MiXCR on the 5' RACE reads. The sample holds over 90,000 distinct CDR3 sequences; 9.5% to 14% are singletons and the top ten take about 3%. This sample's time point: longitudinal time-point 3. The specimen sequenced was PBMCs. These receptor sequences come from a female donor with HTLV-1-associated myelopathy (HAM/TSP).

This clonotype appeared many times. This chain joins TRBV28 and TRBJ1-6, with no clear D. Trimming took 8 bases from V and 0 from J, leaving 8 bases between them. Looked up from germline, CDR1 is MDHEN and CDR2 is SYDVKM. The CDR3 length is 14 residues. Here the CDR3 DNA reads TGTGCCAGCTCCGGGAGCTCCTATAATTCACCCCTCCACTTT. This sequence encodes CASSGSSYNSPLHF.

The sample holds many counts of this clonotype. This chain uses TRBV7-2 with TRBJ2-7; 12 nucleotides agree with TRBD2. The CDR3 is made up of 16 amino acids. Losses at the gene ends were 3 bases for V and 4 bases for J; bases not matched to a gene: 7. The V gene's germline CDR1 is SGHTA and CDR2 FQGNSA. CDR3 sequence reads: CASSLSSGGARYEQYF. For the CDR3, the DNA is TGTGCCAGCAGCTTGTCTAGCGGGGGGGCTCGGTACGAGCAGTACTTC.

In its sample, this clonotype was seen a few times. The chain is built from TRBV18 and TRBJ1-1, with D unclear. Germline V gene sequence: CDR1 KGHSH, CDR2 LQKENI. Between the trimmed V and J ends, which lost 0 bases and 3 bases, there was a span of 17 bases. The CDR3 has 17 amino acids. The CDR3 sequence is CASSPPRFHPMDTEAFF. CDR3 DNA: TGTGCCAGCTCACCACCTCGGTTCCATCCCATGGACACTGAAGCTTTCTTT.

This clonotype was found many times. This chain connects TRBV7-9 to TRBJ2-3, with 7 bases identical to TRBD2. The V gene end was trimmed by 3 bases and the J gene end by 2 bases; junction bases not matched to a gene: 5. CDR1 is SEHNR, CDR2 FQNEAQ, per germline (reference sequence). The CDR3 sequence is 15 residues long. CDR3 region: CASSFGDYLTDTQYF. DNA of the CDR3: TGTGCCAGCAGCTTTGGGGACTACCTCACAGATACGCAGTATTTT.

The CDR3 DNA sequence: TGTGCCAGCAGCCAAGGAGACGGGTATGGCGGTGGCTACACCTTC. Amino acids: CASSQGDGYGGGYTF. This rearrangement joins TRBV14 to TRBJ1-2; D is unresolved. Germline loops: CDR1 SGHDN, CDR2 FVKESK. This CDR3 region has 15 residues. V was clipped by 1 base and J by 7 bases, with 16 bases between them.

This clonotype was seen at least ten times. The J gene is TRBJ2-7, the V gene TRBV6-2 or TRBV6-3; D not certain. This CDR3 region has 18 residues. CDR1 and CDR2 from the germline V gene are MNHEY and SVGEGT. The V and J ends lost 5 bases and 2 bases respectively, with 25 bases between them. Here the CDR3 reads CASSQRMARARATYEQYF. The CDR3 bases are TGTGCCAGCAGTCAACGGATGGCCCGCGCTCGCGCAACCTACGAGCAGTACTTC.

The sample holds a few counts of this clonotype. The V and J genes are TRBV7-3 and TRBJ2-1; the match to TRBD2 covers 13 bases. Trimming cost V 3 bases and J 8 bases; bases outside gene matches: 4. CDR3 length: 15 amino acids. The V gene's germline CDR1 is SGHTA and CDR2 FQGTGA. This chain's CDR3 is CASSFTSGGAYEQFF. The CDR3 DNA reads TGTGCCAGCAGCTTTACTAGCGGGGGGGCCTATGAGCAGTTCTTC.

This clonotype came up many times. This chain links TRBV4-1 with TRBJ1-3; 7 nucleotides line up with TRBD1. After removal of 0 bases from V and 4 bases from J, the junction contained 6 bases not matched to a gene. This CDR3 is built from 16 residues. CDR1 and CDR2 (germline): MGHRA, YSYEKL. This CDR3 is CASSQDGGTAGNTIYF. For the CDR3, the DNA is TGCGCCAGCAGCCAAGACGGGGGGACAGCCGGAAACACCATATATTTT.

This clonotype was seen repeatedly, ten times or more. The rearrangement joins TRBV4-1 to TRBJ2-2, with 11 bases that match TRBD2. CDR3 length: 19 residues. Germline values: CDR1 MGHRA, CDR2 YSYEKL. The J segment lost 7 bases and the V segment lost 3 bases, leaving 16 bases of the junction unmatched. Written as DNA, the CDR3 is TGCGCCAGCAGCCAGGGCTTAGCGGGGGGGAATTGGTGGATCGGGGAGCTGTTTTTT. Its translation: CASSQGLAGGNWWIGELFF.

This clonotype was picked up many times. The chain couples TRBV9 to TRBJ2-1, with TRBD2 as a possible D gene (7 bases). The CDR3 sequence is 14 residues long. Trimming stripped 2 bases from V and 5 bases from J, with 11 bases between. Looked up from germline, CDR1 is SGDLS and CDR2 is YYNGEE. CDR3 amino acids: CASSVRGGDNEQFF. The CDR3, as DNA: TGTGCCAGCAGCGTCCGAGGGGGGGACAATGAGCAGTTCTTC.

This clonotype was picked up many times. The V gene is TRBV5-1, the J gene TRBJ2-3; D ambiguous. This CDR3 has 15 amino acids. Germline V gene data show CDR1 as SGHRS and CDR2 as YFSETQ. Trimming left V 0 bases short and J 1 base short, with 9 bases between. CDR3 DNA: TGCGCCAGCAGCTTGGGCGGCCTTGGCACAGATACGCAGTATTTT. This sequence encodes CASSLGGLGTDTQYF.

In its sample, this clonotype was seen many times. The chain recombines TRBV20-1 with TRBJ2-3, with a possible D match to TRBD2 (7 bases). The V gene's germline CDR1 is DFQATT and CDR2 SNEGSKA (reference sequence). This CDR3 contains 14 residues. Trimming took 6 bases from V and 0 from J, leaving 13 bases between them. Here the CDR3 reads CSAARGASTDTQYF. CDR3 DNA: TGCAGTGCGGCACGGGGGGCTAGCACAGATACGCAGTATTTT.

This clonotype has more than one count but fewer than ten. V gene TRBV9 combines with J gene TRBJ2-1, with unresolved D. There are 15 residues in the CDR3. The V end lost 0 bases, the J end lost 2 bases, and 9 bases lay between the germline ends. In germline, CDR1 is SGDLS, CDR2 YYNGEE. CDR3 amino acids: CASSVAGVAYNEQFF. CDR3 in DNA: TGTGCCAGCAGCGTAGCAGGTGTGGCCTACAATGAGCAGTTCTTC.

This clonotype was picked up many times. V usage is TRBV5-1 and J usage is TRBJ1-4; D not resolved. Germline values: CDR1 SGHRS, CDR2 YFSETQ. V was clipped by 4 bases and J by 2 bases, with 9 bases between them. This CDR3 region has 14 residues. As DNA, the CDR3 is TGCGCCAGCAGCGACCTTTTGACTAATGAAAAACTGTTTTTT. It specifies CASSDLLTNEKLFF.

This clonotype was observed many times. The chain is built from TRBV5-1 and TRBJ2-2; D not resolved. The CDR3 is 14 amino acids. CDR1 SGHRS and CDR2 YFSETQ come from the germline V gene. The germline V and J ends were trimmed by 1 base and 6 bases, with 10 bases remaining between them. The CDR3 is CASSLQWAAGELFF. Written as DNA, the CDR3 is TGCGCCAGCAGCTTGCAGTGGGCGGCCGGGGAGCTGTTTTTT.

This clonotype was observed at least ten times. J is TRBJ2-1 and V is TRBV5-6; D is uncertain. CDR1 is SGHDT and CDR2 is YYEEEE in the germline V gene. The CDR3 sequence is 12 residues long. Trimming took 4 bases from V and 6 from J, leaving 8 bases between them. The CDR3 here is CASSSWPNEQFF. CDR3 sequence (DNA): TGTGCCAGCAGCAGTTGGCCCAATGAGCAGTTCTTC.